This T cell receptor beta chain was identified in a study of preoperative IRX-2 immunotherapy in early breast cancer. CDR3 size: 15 residues. The V end was cut by 4 bases, the J end by 7 bases, with 17 bases between. Germline V gives CDR1 SGHRS, CDR2 YFSETQ. The sample's treatment: preoperative locoregional IRX-2 cytokine immunotherapy. This phase Ib study tested locoregional IRX-2 cytokine immunotherapy given before surgery. Here immunoSEQ multiplex PCR was the method, and the copy in TCRdb shows in-frame clones only, minus some. The table lists over 20,000 clones, 81% of them singletons. The sample was lymph node tissue, taken after IRX-2 immunotherapy. The TCR comes from a human donor with breast cancer. The rearrangement uses TRBV5-1 and TRBJ1-4; a weak D match, TRBD1 (6 bases). CDR3 protein: CASSPTGGRVEKLFF. The CDR3 region has the DNA TGCGCCAGCAGCCCGACCGGGGGGCGAGTTGAAAAACTGTTTTTT.